The 30 T cell receptor beta chains presented below share a single source sample, sequenced in a study of cytomegalovirus exposure and HLA in healthy donors. PCR used 60 Vbeta primers and 13 Jbeta primers. The repertoire was sequenced with immunoSEQ multiplex PCR; TCRdb's copy has only in-frame clones and lacks some. The data contain around 110,000 clones, approximately 70% of them singletons. What was sequenced was PBMCs. Receptors were obtained from a man aged 30 to 39 in good health and CMV-seropositive.

The J gene is TRBJ2-6, the V gene TRBV14; TRBD2 aligns across 7 bases. Germline V gene lookup returns CDR1 SGHDN and CDR2 FVKESK. CDR3 length equals 17 residues. V dropped 4 bases and J dropped 1; count of bases not matched to a gene: 7. The chain's CDR3 is CASSRVGGGSGANVLTF. The CDR3 DNA reads as TGTGCCAGCAGCCGAGTGGGGGGGGGATCTGGGGCCAACGTCCTGACTTTC. The complete variable domain, with remaining parts taken from reference TRBV14 and TRBJ2-6, reads EAGVTQFPSHSVIEKGQTVTLRCDPISGHDNLYWYRRVMGKEIKFLLHFVKESKQDESGMPNNRFLAERTGGTYSTLKVQPAELEDSGVYFCASSRVGGGSGANVLTFGAGSRLTVL.

The rearrangement uses TRBV4-2 and TRBJ1-4; the match to TRBD1 covers 8 bases. J lost 0 bases, V lost 1 base, and 25 bases had no gene match. This CDR3 has 24 residues. CDR1 is LGHNA and CDR2 is YNFKEQ in the germline V gene. The DNA for the CDR3 is TGTGCCAGCAGCCAAGGCCTTGTGGGCAGGGGGCCTATGGCCGCCCGAGCAACTAATGAAAAACTGTTTTTT. Translation gives CASSQGLVGRGPMAARATNEKLFF.

This clone was found a few times. This chain links TRBV7-6 with TRBJ2-7; maybe TRBD1 (7 bases). Germline CDR1 is SGHVS and CDR2 is FNYEAQ. CDR3 size: 15 residues. V dropped 0 bases and J dropped 6 bases, with 15 bases sitting between them. CDR3 region: CASSLAEGASGEQYV. The CDR3 DNA reads TGTGCCAGCAGCTTAGCGGAGGGGGCGTCGGGCGAGCAGTACGTC.

This sequence joins TRBV6-1 and TRBJ1-5; D remains unclear. The CDR3 loop spans 14 amino acids. The V end was cut by 6 bases, the J end by 6 bases, with 15 bases between. Germline-derived CDR1 and CDR2 are MNHNS and SASEGT. This CDR3 reads CASSSGGLGQPQHF. CDR3 in DNA: TGTGCCAGCAGCTCAGGAGGGTTGGGTCAGCCCCAGCATTTT.

The V call is TRBV5-6, the J call TRBJ2-3; D might be TRBD2 (6 bases). The CDR3 covers 13 residues. Deletions cut 4 bases from V and 7 bases from J, with 13 bases between. The V gene's germline CDR1 is SGHDT and CDR2 YYEEEE. CDR3 bases: TGTGCCAGCAGCGAGCTAGCGCTAAATACGCAGTATTTT. It yields the protein CASSELALNTQYF.

About this clone itself: The conserved final phenylalanine or tryptophan is absent from the CDR3, which likely points to a read error. The chain links TRBV2 to TRBJ2-7; D unclear. The CDR3 has 15 residues. The V gene's germline CDR1 is SNHLY and CDR2 FYNNEI. Trimming pared 2 bases from V and 3 bases from J, leaving 14 bases between. The CDR3 spells CASSERAADYYEQYI. The CDR3 DNA is TGTGCCAGCAGTGAAAGAGCAGCAGATTACTACGAGCAGTACATC.

V and J are TRBV12-2 and TRBJ2-7; the table's D call, TRBD1, was not checked against the DNA. TRBV12-2 is annotated as a pseudogene. This CDR3 spans 13 amino acids. The chain's CDR3 is CASRLGTGYEQYF. The CDR3 coding sequence is TGTGCAAGTCGCTTAGGGACAGGGTACGAGCAGTACTTC.

The genes are TRBV9 and TRBJ2-5; 8 bases agree with TRBD1. V was clipped by 0 bases and J by 5 bases; unmatched bases: 9. CDR1 and CDR2 (germline): SGDLS, YYNGEE. CDR3 length equals 16 residues. CDR3 sequence: CASSVEDRGVGETQYF. The CDR3 nucleotides read TGTGCCAGCAGCGTAGAAGACAGGGGAGTGGGGGAGACCCAGTACTTC.

This clone was found a few times. The chain combines TRBV28 with TRBJ2-6, with a tentative D call TRBD1 (6 bases). Germline lookup yields CDR1 MDHEN and CDR2 SYDVKM. V gave up 1 base and J gave up 0 bases, with 19 bases separating them. The CDR3 runs 20 residues. The CDR3 here is CASSLFRRVGGYSGANVLTF. The CDR3 DNA reads TGTGCCAGCAGTTTATTTCGGCGGGTAGGGGGTTACTCTGGGGCCAACGTCCTGACTTTC.

The V call is TRBV30, the J call TRBJ2-4, with TRBD2 matching over 7 bases. Germline CDR1 is GTSNPN and CDR2 is SVGIG (reference sequence). This CDR3 spans 13 amino acids. Trimming at V came to 4 bases and at J to 6 bases, leaving 6 bases not matched to a gene. The chain's CDR3 is CAWKLTGGNIQYF. For the CDR3, the DNA is TGTGCCTGGAAGCTCACGGGGGGAAACATTCAGTACTTC.

This clone was observed a single time. The J gene is TRBJ2-3, the V gene TRBV2; D is ambiguous. V was pared by 8 bases and J by 0 bases, with 6 bases between. The CDR3 covers 12 residues. Per germline, CDR1 SNHLY and CDR2 FYNNEI. CDR3 nucleotide sequence: TGTGCCAGCCTCTATAGCACAGATACGCAGTATTTT. It codes for CASLYSTDTQYF.

V and J are TRBV2 and TRBJ2-1, with D maybe TRBD1 (6 bases). This CDR3 has 16 amino acids. Germline loops: CDR1 SNHLY, CDR2 FYNNEI. V shed 7 bases and J shed 2 bases, with 18 bases lying between them. In DNA, the CDR3 is TGTGCCAGCACTTTCTCAGCGGACAGCCCCTACAATGAGCAGTTCTTC. Translation: CASTFSADSPYNEQFF.

The chain carries TRBV11-3 and TRBJ2-7; possible D gene TRBD2, 7 bases. The germline V gene has CDR1 SGHNT and CDR2 YENEEA. The CDR3 length is 13 residues. V was cut by 3 bases and J by 10 bases, with 16 bases left in between. The CDR3 region has the DNA TGTGCCAGCAGCTTCGGGGGGCAGGACGGTCAGTACGTC. It encodes CASSFGGQDGQYV.

This clone was seen just once. The genes are TRBV10-2 and TRBJ2-1; D possibly corresponds to TRBD1 (5 bases). This CDR3 comprises 13 residues. Germline CDR1 is WSHSY and CDR2 is SAAADI. V lost 3 bases, J lost 8 bases, and 11 bases lay in between. The CDR3 bases are TGCGCCAGCAGTGACCCAGGGTGGGATGAGCAGTTCTTC. It encodes CASSDPGWDEQFF.

The table lists this clone with a count of one. The J gene is TRBJ1-1, the V gene TRBV29-1; 9 nucleotides agree with TRBD1. Germline V lookup: CDR1 SQVTM, CDR2 ANQGSEA. V lost 5 bases, J lost 3 bases, and 4 bases stayed unmatched. The length of the CDR3 is 13 residues. CDR3 DNA sequence: TGCAGCGTTTCCCGACAGGGGGACACTGAAGCTTTCTTT. As protein: CSVSRQGDTEAFF. Full variable domain (missing parts from reference TRBV29-1 and TRBJ1-1): SAVISQKPSRDICQRGTSLTIQCQVDSQVTMMFWYRQQPGQSLTLIATANQGSEATYESGFVIDKFPISRPNLTFSTLTVSNMSPEDSSIYLCSVSRQGDTEAFFGQGTRLTVV.

V gene TRBV19 combines with J gene TRBJ1-1; 8 nucleotides agree with TRBD1. Germline CDR1 is LNHDA and CDR2 is SQIVND (reference sequence). This CDR3 spans 13 amino acids. Trimming at V came to 7 bases and at J to 4 bases, leaving 5 bases not matched to a gene. The CDR3 loop reads CASIGTGRTEAFF. DNA for the CDR3: TGTGCCAGTATAGGGACAGGCCGCACTGAAGCTTTCTTT.

This clone was observed a single time. The chain uses TRBV5-4 and TRBJ2-7; 9 bases are shared with TRBD2. The CDR3 contains 14 residues. Germline V gene sequence: CDR1 SGHNT, CDR2 YYREEE (reference sequence). The J segment lost 6 bases and the V segment lost 0 bases, leaving 4 bases of the junction unmatched. CDR3 bases: TGTGCCAGCAGCTTGGGCGGGGGGGCCGTCGAGCAGTACTTC. Translating it yields CASSLGGGAVEQYF.

This clone was picked up one time. The junction differs from germline at one of its ends, possibly a read error. This CDR3 reads CASSELRWRGLNF. DNA for the CDR3: TGTGCCAGCAGTGAATTAAGGTGGAGGGGTTTGAATTTT. V and J are TRBV6-1 and TRBJ1-5; D possibly corresponds to TRBD1 (5 bases). Looked up from germline, CDR1 is MNHNS and CDR2 is SASEGT. CDR3 length: 13 amino acids.

The chain recombines TRBV29-1 with TRBJ2-4; 10 bases line up with TRBD2. CDR3 length: 18 amino acids. Germline V gene lookup returns CDR1 SQVTM and CDR2 ANQGSEA. V was pared by 5 bases and J by 0 bases, with 13 bases of the junction left unmatched. CDR3 loop: CSVTLAGGPFLAKNIQYF. The CDR3 DNA follows: TGCAGCGTTACATTAGCGGGAGGCCCCTTTCTAGCCAAAAACATTCAGTACTTC.

V and J are TRBV13 and TRBJ2-2; D gene ambiguous. V gave up 5 bases and J gave up 0 bases, with 10 bases separating them. Germline V gives CDR1 PRHDT, CDR2 FYEKMQ (reference sequence). The CDR3 is made up of 15 amino acids. This CDR3 is CASSLRVANTGELFF. CDR3 nucleotides: TGTGCCAGCAGCCTCCGCGTAGCGAACACCGGGGAGCTGTTTTTT.

V gene TRBV25-1 combines with J gene TRBJ1-6; 10 bases are a match to TRBD1. Trimming removed 3 bases from V and 8 bases from J; junction bases left unmatched: 4. Germline assignment: CDR1 MGHDK and CDR2 SYGVNS. The CDR3 is 15 residues long. In DNA form, the CDR3 reads TGTGCCAGCAGTGACCCGGGACAGGGGTATTCACCCCTCCACTTT. Protein sequence: CASSDPGQGYSPLHF. The variable domain in full, with the rest retrieved from reference TRBV25-1 and TRBJ1-6, is EADIYQTPRYLVIGTGKKITLECSQTMGHDKMYWYQQDPGMELHLIHYSYGVNSTEKGDLSSESTVSRIRTEHFPLTLESARPSHTSQYLCASSDPGQGYSPLHFGNGTRLTVT.

This clone has a handful of counts. CDR3 DNA: TGTGCCAGCAGCCCTAATCGGGGGGATGAGCAGTTCTTC. Protein product: CASSPNRGDEQFF. The gene calls are TRBV11-3 and TRBJ2-1; 7 nucleotides align to TRBD2. The CDR3 covers 13 residues. V gave up 5 bases and J gave up 8 bases; unmatched junction bases: 6. The germline CDR1 and CDR2 sequences are SGHNT and YENEEA.

The chain is built from TRBV7-2 and TRBJ1-2; weak D call: TRBD1 (5 bases). V gave up 1 base and J gave up 8 bases, with 20 bases separating them. Germline assignment: CDR1 SGHTA and CDR2 FQGNSA. The CDR3 loop spans 16 amino acids. The CDR3 nucleotides read TGTGCCAGCAGCTTAGTAAGTCAGACAGATTCCTCCGGCTACACCTTC. Translating gives CASSLVSQTDSSGYTF. Drawing the rest from reference TRBV7-2 and TRBJ1-2, the complete variable domain is GAGVSQSPSNKVTEKGKDVELRCDPISGHTALYWYRQSLGQGLEFLIYFQGNSAPDKSGLPSDRFSAERTGGSVSTLTIQRTQQEDSAVYLCASSLVSQTDSSGYTFGSGTRLTVV.

This clone appeared a few times. This chain uses TRBV19 with TRBJ1-4, with unresolved D. The germline V gene has CDR1 LNHDA and CDR2 SQIVND (reference sequence). V was pared by 9 bases and J by 3 bases, with 8 bases between. This CDR3 comprises 12 residues. The CDR3 spells CASRRSNEKLFF. CDR3 DNA: TGTGCCAGCAGAAGATCTAATGAAAAACTGTTTTTT.

V gene TRBV6-5 combines with J gene TRBJ2-1; D is uncertain. Germline values: CDR1 MNHEY, CDR2 SVGAGI. The CDR3 runs 15 residues. V lost 0 bases and J lost 3, with 9 bases in between. CDR3 in amino acids: CASSYSASLYNEQFF. DNA of the CDR3: TGTGCCAGCAGTTACTCAGCGAGTCTCTACAATGAGCAGTTCTTC.

Remarks on this clone: The sample has other DNA sequences that encode this CDR3 too. The chain joins TRBV5-1 to TRBJ1-1; D is possibly TRBD1 (6 bases). V was shortened by 2 bases and J by 5 bases, with 7 bases between the two germline ends. The CDR3 length is 12 residues. CDR1 and CDR2 (germline): SGHRS, YFSETQ. The CDR3 sequence: CASSFQGTEAFF. In DNA, the CDR3 is TGCGCCAGCAGCTTTCAGGGGACTGAAGCTTTCTTT.

This rearrangement joins TRBV27 to TRBJ2-7; D not certain. Per germline, CDR1 MNHEY and CDR2 SMNVEV (reference sequence). The CDR3 is 13 amino acids. V was trimmed by 2 bases and J by 2 bases, leaving 7 bases between them. This CDR3 is CASSLGAPYEQYF. In DNA, the CDR3 is TGTGCCAGCAGTTTAGGAGCCCCCTACGAGCAGTACTTC.

This clone was seen more than once but under ten times. The chain employs TRBV30 and TRBJ1-4, with no clear D. This CDR3 region has 15 residues. Germline V gene lookup returns CDR1 GTSNPN and CDR2 SVGIG (reference sequence). Trimming removed 3 bases at V and 6 bases at J, with 17 bases between. CDR3 sequence reads: CAWSVRGRGDEKLFF. CDR3 coding DNA: TGTGCCTGGAGCGTAAGAGGGCGTGGGGATGAAAAACTGTTTTTT.

The chain recombines TRBV5-4 with TRBJ2-3, with TRBD1 matching over 7 bases. The V and J ends lost 9 bases and 2 bases, in that order; junction bases with no gene match: 6. This CDR3 has 13 amino acids. Looked up from germline, CDR1 is SGHNT and CDR2 is YYREEE (reference sequence). In DNA, the CDR3 is TGTGCCACAGGGGGATCCCTCACAGATACGCAGTATTTT. Translated, it gives CATGGSLTDTQYF.

This clone turned up a few times. This sequence joins TRBV14 and TRBJ1-1; 9 nucleotides agree with TRBD1. The CDR3 covers 14 residues. The V gene end was trimmed by 1 base and the J gene end by 4 bases; junction bases not matched to a gene: 1. In germline, CDR1 is SGHDN, CDR2 FVKESK. The CDR3: CASSQVTGGTEAFF. CDR3 in DNA: TGTGCCAGCAGCCAAGTGACAGGGGGCACTGAAGCTTTCTTT.